Below, one T cell receptor beta chain is given with its context. As yet, its antigen is unknown. This record comes from a study of T-cell memory formation after mild COVID-19. Background on the study: In these data, TCR clusters were largely donor specific.

Study-level findings and limits: Shrinking CD4+ clones were chiefly CM and EM; CD8+ ones were chiefly EMRA. Contracting clones, day 15 to 85, had balanced CD4/CD8, and later expanders favored CD4+.

TCRdb re-analysed the 5' RACE reads in MiXCR, keeping a single row per CDR3 protein. The sample records 300,000 or so distinct CDR3 sequences, roughly 15% being singletons. Germline V gene lookup returns CDR1 SGHRS and CDR2 YFSETQ. Losses at the gene ends were 1 base for V and 4 bases for J; bases not matched to a gene: 12. The CDR3 loop spans 19 amino acids. The origin of this receptor is a man younger than 30 who had mild COVID-19 (a few samples of this study predate the infection). Cell type and time point are not known. The chain is built from TRBV5-1 and TRBJ2-1; 12 positions agree with TRBD2. Sequencing was done on a sample of PBMCs or a T cell subset sorted from them (not recorded which). Here the CDR3 DNA reads TGCGCCAGCAGCTTGATCCTAGCGGGGGGGTCACAACAATACAATGAGCAGTTCTTC. As protein: CASSLILAGGSQQYNEQFF.